The rows below give T cell receptor beta chains drawn from one sample of a study of T cell repertoires in cytomegalovirus infection. TCRdb redid the calling of the reads with MiXCR, one entry per CDR3 protein. The repertoire has 150,000 to 200,000 distinct CDR3 sequences, roughly 28% of them found once; the top ten carry roughly 29%. Sequencing was carried out using PBMCs. These receptors were collected from a human donor in good health (CMV status not recorded). Some clones in this sample may be carry-over from other donors' samples. CDR3s include the opening cysteine and the closing phenylalanine or tryptophan. The D gene is left open where the match is weak. The size of a clone is reported for some rows only, either as once, few or many, or as a class for expanded clones.

D: TRBD1; length: 16; J: TRBJ1-5; V: TRBV5-6; size: many; DNA: TGTGCCAGCAGCATCTCGACAGGGGGGCGTTGGCAGCCCCAGCATTTT; CDR3: CASSISTGGRWQPQHF
D: NA; length: 14; J: TRBJ2-1; V: TRBV11-3; size: few; DNA: TGTGCCAGCAGCTTAGATCCGGGGAGCCGTGAGCAGTTCTTC; CDR3: CASSLDPGSREQFF
D: TRBD2; length: 17; J: TRBJ2-1; V: TRBV29-1; size: NA; DNA: TGCAGCGTTGTAGTTTTAGCGGGGGGGCTTGGCTACAATGAGCAGTTCTTC; CDR3: CSVVVLAGGLGYNEQFF
D: NA; length: 15; J: TRBJ2-5; V: TRBV27; size: few; DNA: TGTGCCAGCAGTTTCAGGACAGGACTAAGGGAGACCCAGTACTTC; CDR3: CASSFRTGLRETQYF
D: NA; length: 13; J: TRBJ2-3; V: TRBV7-2; size: few; DNA: TGTGCCAGCAGGTGGGGGTCGGTACTTACGCAGTATTTT; CDR3: CASRWGSVLTQYF
D: NA; length: 13; J: TRBJ1-5; V: TRBV4-1; size: NA; DNA: TGCGCCAGCAGCCAGGGCCTAAATCAGCCCCAGCATTTT; CDR3: CASSQGLNQPQHF
D: TRBD1; length: 13; J: TRBJ2-3; V: TRBV12-3/TRBV12-4; size: NA; DNA: TGTGCCAGCAGTTTACCCGACAGGGGGACGCAGTATTTT; CDR3: CASSLPDRGTQYF
D: NA; length: 13; J: TRBJ1-4; V: TRBV10-3; size: NA; DNA: TGTGCCATCGCTGGACGGGAAAATGAAAAACTGTTTTTT; CDR3: CAIAGRENEKLFF
D: TRBD1; length: 16; J: TRBJ1-2; V: TRBV6-5; size: NA; DNA: TGTGCCAGCAGGCTCACGACAGGGGTGGTGAAGAGTGGCTACACCTTC; CDR3: CASRLTTGVVKSGYTF
D: NA; length: 16; J: TRBJ1-3; V: TRBV12-3/TRBV12-4; size: NA; DNA: TGTGCCAGCGGGGGCCGGAAGGACTTCGTTCGAAACACCATATATTTT; CDR3: CASGGRKDFVRNTIYF
D: NA; length: 14; J: TRBJ1-1; V: TRBV11-2; size: few; DNA: TGTGCCAGCAGCCCCGCGGGGGGGCCAACTGAAGCTTTCTTT; CDR3: CASSPAGGPTEAFF
D: NA; length: 13; J: TRBJ1-1; V: TRBV6-1; size: few; DNA: TGTGCCAGCAGTGAAGCGCTCGACAGACAAGCTTTCTTT; CDR3: CASSEALDRQAFF
D: NA; length: 14; J: TRBJ2-7; V: TRBV4-1; size: NA; DNA: TGCGCCAGCAGCCAAGTCTCCAGCTCCTACGAGCAGTACTTC; CDR3: CASSQVSSSYEQYF
D: NA; length: 15; J: TRBJ1-3; V: TRBV5-4; size: NA; DNA: TGTGCCAGCAGCTTGGCGCCCGGGACGGGAAACACCATATATTTT; CDR3: CASSLAPGTGNTIYF
D: NA; length: 15; J: TRBJ2-5; V: TRBV5-1; size: NA; DNA: TGCGCCAGCAGCTTGGCGTGGACACGGCAGGAGACCCAGTACTTC; CDR3: CASSLAWTRQETQYF
D: NA; length: 13; J: TRBJ2-5; V: TRBV29-1; size: few; DNA: TGCAGCGTTTCCGGTTCCTACCAAGAGACCCAGTACTTC; CDR3: CSVSGSYQETQYF
D: NA; length: 11; J: TRBJ2-7; V: TRBV30; size: NA; DNA: TGTGCCTGGGCTCGGGGGTACGAGCAGTACTTC; CDR3: CAWARGYEQYF
D: NA; length: 16; J: TRBJ2-7; V: TRBV4-1; size: NA; DNA: TGCGCCAGCAGCCAACGTGCAGAGGGACGTTGGGACGAGCAGTACTTC; CDR3: CASSQRAEGRWDEQYF